The TCR beta chain under discussion was sequenced for a study of breast tumors, draining lymph nodes, adjacent tissues. The count of this clonotype is one. Antigen specificity is unknown. Study observations and caveats: Compared with lymph nodes, tumors were less diverse; compared with nontumor tissue, more.

Samples came from axillary lymph nodes draining the breast cancer. TCRdb re-called the multiplex PCR reads with MiXCR, one entry per CDR3 protein. The sample lists 130,000 or so distinct CDR3 sequences; about 20% were seen once. This sequence originates from a female donor with breast cancer. Some clones in this sample may be carry-over from other donors' samples. Sequenced material: axillary lymph node tissue.

CDR3 sequence: CASSDSSQSPLHF. CDR3 coding DNA: TGTGCCAGCAGTGACTCGAGTCAATCACCCCTCCACTTT. The chain links TRBV6-4 to TRBJ1-6, with D hard to call. CDR3 length equals 13 residues. V lost 0 bases, J lost 10 bases, and 7 bases lay in between. The germline V gene has CDR1 MRHNA and CDR2 SNTAGT.